The source of this T cell receptor (beta chain) is a study of metastatic and nonmetastatic thyroid tumors. Via MiXCR, TCRdb re-called the PCR reads. The table records some 17,000 clones, roughly 22% of them present only once. This clone appeared a few times. Not a single patient had been given any form of treatment at any point before undergoing thyroid surgery. This CDR3 has 17 residues. The germline V and J ends were trimmed by 0 bases and 7 bases, with 16 bases remaining between them. Germline values: CDR1 KGHSH, CDR2 LQKENI. The TCR sequence derives from a female donor with papillary thyroid cancer or a benign thyroid nodule (not recorded which). Some clones in this sample may be carry-over from other donors' samples. The gene calls are TRBV18 and TRBJ1-6; TRBD1 is a possible D gene (5 bases). Sequencing was carried out using adjacent normal tissue. The DNA of the CDR3 is TGTGCCAGCTCACCACCCACAGGTTCTGGACTGAATTCACCCCTCCACTTT. Encoded protein: CASSPPTGSGLNSPLHF. Complete variable domain (other parts from reference TRBV18 and TRBJ1-6): NAGVMQNPRHLVRRRGQEARLRCSPMKGHSHVYWYRQLPEEGLKFMVYLQKENIIDESGMPKERFSAEFPKEGPSILRIQQVVRGDSAAYFCASSPPTGSGLNSPLHFGNGTRLTVT.